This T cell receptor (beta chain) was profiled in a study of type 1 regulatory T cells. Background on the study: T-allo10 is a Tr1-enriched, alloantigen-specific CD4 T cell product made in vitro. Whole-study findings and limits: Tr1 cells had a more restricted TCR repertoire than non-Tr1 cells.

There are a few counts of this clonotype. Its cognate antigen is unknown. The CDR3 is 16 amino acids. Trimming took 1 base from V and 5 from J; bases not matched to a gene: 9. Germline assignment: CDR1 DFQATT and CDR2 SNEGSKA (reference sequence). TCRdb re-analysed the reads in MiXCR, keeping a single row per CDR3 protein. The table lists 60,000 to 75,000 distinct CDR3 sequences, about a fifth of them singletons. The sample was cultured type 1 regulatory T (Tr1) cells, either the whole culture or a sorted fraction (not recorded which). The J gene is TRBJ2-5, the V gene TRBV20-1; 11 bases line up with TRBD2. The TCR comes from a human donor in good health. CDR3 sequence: CSARAGLADTRETQYF. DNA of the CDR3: TGCAGTGCTAGAGCGGGACTAGCGGACACAAGGGAGACCCAGTACTTC.